The present TCR beta chain was sequenced within a study of T cell repertoires in cytomegalovirus infection. One entry per CDR3 protein, called by TCRdb with MiXCR from the reads. This table holds fewer than 400,000 distinct CDR3 sequences, 15% to 20% found once. This clonotype was found a few times. The TCR originated in a human donor in good health (CMV status not recorded). Some clones in this sample may be carry-over from other donors' samples. The sequencing sample was made of PBMCs.

The CDR3: CASSSGTSGESTQYF. For the CDR3, the DNA is TGCGCCAGCAGCTCCGGGACTAGCGGGGAGAGTACGCAGTATTTT. This chain links TRBV5-1 with TRBJ2-3, with 13 bases identical to TRBD2. V dropped 3 bases and J dropped 8; count of bases not matched to a gene: 6. Per the germline V gene, CDR1 is SGHRS and CDR2 is YFSETQ. The CDR3 totals 15 residues.